These 26 T cell receptor beta chains originate from one sample sequenced in a study of shared T cell receptors in the human thymus. Clones were sequenced by immunoSEQ multiplex PCR, and TCRdb holds only the in-frame ones, with some missing. The data show hundreds of thousands of clones, with 70% to 90% seen just once and roughly 0.0097% held by the top ten. Separately, the same data were catalogued under a study of human thymus T cells.

Source material: thymocytes. These receptors were taken from a boy in the first two years of life with a congenital heart defect.

The CDR3 DNA follows: TGTGCCAGCAGTGAAGGGACTAGCGGGAGGAGTAGGCAAGAGACCCAGTACTTC. It translates to CASSEGTSGRSRQETQYF. The chain carries TRBV2 and TRBJ2-5, with 14 nucleotides matching TRBD2. This CDR3 is built from 18 residues. The V segment lost 1 base and the J segment 2 bases; nucleotides outside the gene matches: 6. Germline V gene lookup returns CDR1 SNHLY and CDR2 FYNNEI.

Written as DNA, the CDR3 is TGTGCCAGCAGTGTTCTCCTAGCGGGGCCCTACGAGCAGTACTTC. This encodes CASSVLLAGPYEQYF. This chain links TRBV28 with TRBJ2-7; TRBD2 aligns across 9 bases. CDR1 MDHEN and CDR2 SYDVKM come from the germline V gene. There are 15 residues in the CDR3. The J segment lost 2 bases and the V segment lost 5 bases, leaving 7 bases of the junction unmatched. The full variable domain, with the rest looked up from reference TRBV28 and TRBJ2-7, is DVKVTQSSRYLVKRTGEKVFLECVQDMDHENMFWYRQDPGLGLRLIYFSYDVKMKEKGDIPEGYSVSREKKERFSLILESASTNQTSMYLCASSVLLAGPYEQYFGPGTRLTVT.

The chain combines TRBV6-5 with TRBJ1-1, with a possible D match to TRBD1 (6 bases). The CDR3 runs 16 residues. Trimming cost V 3 bases and J 5 bases, with 19 bases left between them. Germline CDR1 MNHEY, CDR2 SVGAGI. The DNA of the CDR3 is TGTGCCAGCAGTTATTCAGAGCGGGGGCCCAGGACTGAAGCTTTCTTT. Encoded protein: CASSYSERGPRTEAFF.

The chain uses TRBV6-6 and TRBJ1-1; the D is unclear. Germline V gives CDR1 MNHNY, CDR2 SVGAGI (reference sequence). The CDR3 runs to 14 residues. V was pared by 6 bases and J by 3 bases, with 14 bases between. CDR3 loop: CASSPREIDTEAFF. CDR3 DNA sequence: TGTGCCAGCAGCCCAAGGGAGATAGACACTGAAGCTTTCTTT.

The chain links TRBV14 to TRBJ2-1; TRBD2 matches at 7 bases. This CDR3 contains 16 residues. J was trimmed by 8 bases and V by 1 base; bases with no gene match: 11. Germline assignment: CDR1 SGHDN and CDR2 FVKESK. In DNA form, the CDR3 reads TGTGCCAGCAGCCAAGTCGGAGCGGGAAGCGCCGATGAGCAGTTCTTC. Its protein product is CASSQVGAGSADEQFF.

In its sample, this clone was seen once. The V gene is TRBV4-1, the J gene TRBJ2-7; TRBD1 aligns across 7 bases. The CDR3 runs 16 residues. J lost 2 bases, V lost 1 base, and 8 bases had no gene match. Germline V CDR1 and CDR2: MGHRA, YSYEKL. The CDR3 nucleotides are TGCGCCAGCAGCCAAGGTGGACAGGTCATTCCCTACGAGCAGTACTTC. Translating gives CASSQGGQVIPYEQYF.

V gene TRBV5-8 combines with J gene TRBJ1-1, with D possibly being TRBD1 (6 bases). CDR1 SGHTS and CDR2 YDEGEE come from the germline V gene. The CDR3 sequence is 20 residues long. V shed 1 base and J shed 1 base, with 26 bases lying between them. The CDR3 loop is CASSLYTSRPSGTPNTEAFF. DNA of the CDR3: TGTGCCAGCAGCTTGTATACCAGCCGACCCTCCGGGACACCGAACACTGAAGCTTTCTTT.

The V gene is TRBV13, the J gene TRBJ2-1; 12 bases match TRBD2. The length of the CDR3 is 17 residues. V shed 1 base and J 6 bases; nucleotides not matched to a gene: 7. The germline V gene encodes CDR1 PRHDT and CDR2 FYEKMQ (reference sequence). This chain's CDR3 is CASSLVSSGRAINEQFF. The CDR3 coding sequence is TGTGCCAGCAGCTTAGTCTCTAGCGGGAGGGCCATCAATGAGCAGTTCTTC.

CDR3 nucleotide sequence: TGTGCCAGCAGCCCCTCCCGGGCAGGGATCCCAGATACGCAGTATTTT. It codes for CASSPSRAGIPDTQYF. V usage is TRBV7-3 and J usage is TRBJ2-3, with TRBD1 as a possible D gene (5 bases). Germline V lookup: CDR1 SGHTA, CDR2 FQGTGA. The CDR3 is made up of 16 amino acids. The germline V and J ends were trimmed by 5 bases and 4 bases, with 19 bases remaining between them.

J is TRBJ2-2 and V is TRBV5-1; no firm D call. Trimming cost V 0 bases and J 0 bases, with 9 bases left between them. There are 16 residues in the CDR3. Germline assignment: CDR1 SGHRS and CDR2 YFSETQ. CDR3 sequence (DNA): TGCGCCAGCAGCTTGGAAACGGGTACGAACACCGGGGAGCTGTTTTTT. Its translation: CASSLETGTNTGELFF.

This CDR3 is CASSYGQGERVTF. DNA of the CDR3: TGTGCCAGCAGTTACGGACAGGGGGAACGGGTCACCTTC. The chain combines TRBV6-5 with TRBJ1-2; TRBD1 matches 10 bases. The CDR3 spans 13 residues. J lost 13 bases, V lost 2 bases, and 7 bases had no gene match. CDR1 is MNHEY, CDR2 SVGAGI, per germline.

The rearrangement uses TRBV4-1 and TRBJ1-3; D not certain. CDR1 is MGHRA, CDR2 YSYEKL, per germline. The CDR3 sequence is 14 residues long. V was trimmed by 0 bases and J by 5 bases, leaving 8 bases between them. The CDR3 loop reads CASSQEGGRNTIYF. In nucleotides, the CDR3 is TGCGCCAGCAGCCAAGAGGGAGGGAGAAACACCATATATTTT.

The V call is TRBV6-5, the J call TRBJ2-7; TRBD1 matches 7 bases. J was trimmed by 5 bases and V by 8 bases; bases with no gene match: 3. Germline V gene lookup returns CDR1 MNHEY and CDR2 SVGAGI. The CDR3 contains 11 residues. CDR3 DNA: TGTGCCAGCCCCCAGGGGGACGAGCAGTACTTC. Protein: CASPQGDEQYF.

The chain has TRBV30 and TRBJ2-5, with D possibly being TRBD1 (5 bases). CDR1 and CDR2 from the germline V gene are GTSNPN and SVGIG (reference sequence). The CDR3 has 16 amino acids. Trimming shortened V by 2 bases and J by 4 bases, and 20 bases separated the two germline ends. The CDR3 DNA is TGTGCCTGGAGTCCTCAGGACCCGAAGGGGCGAGAGACCCAGTACTTC. Its protein product is CAWSPQDPKGRETQYF.

The chain carries TRBV5-1 and TRBJ2-7, with 16 positions matching TRBD2. V gave up 3 bases and J gave up 7 bases; unmatched junction bases: 10. Germline-derived CDR1 and CDR2 are SGHRS and YFSETQ. CDR3 size: 17 residues. DNA of the CDR3: TGCGCCAGCAGCTCGGGACTAGCGGGAGGGCCAGTTGGAGAGCAGTACTTC. Translating it yields CASSSGLAGGPVGEQYF.

The rearrangement uses TRBV10-3 and TRBJ2-7; the match to TRBD2 covers 11 bases. CDR3 size: 16 residues. Germline CDR1 ENHRY, CDR2 SYGVKD. Trimming at V came to 0 bases and at J to 6 bases, leaving 7 bases not matched to a gene. Here the CDR3 DNA reads TGTGCCATCAGTGAGTCGATGCCTAGCGGGAGGCCCGAGCAGTACTTC. Protein sequence: CAISESMPSGRPEQYF.

J is TRBJ2-3 and V is TRBV12-5; 7 bases are a match to TRBD2. V gave up 2 bases and J gave up 1 base; unmatched junction bases: 3. CDR1 is LGHNT and CDR2 is FRNRAP in the germline V gene. CDR3 length: 15 amino acids. The CDR3 spells CASGLWGGGTDTQYF. Here the CDR3 DNA reads TGTGCTAGTGGTTTGTGGGGAGGGGGCACAGATACGCAGTATTTT. Complete variable domain (other parts from reference TRBV12-5 and TRBJ2-3): DARVTQTPRHKVTEMGQEVTMRCQPILGHNTVFWYRQTMMQGLELLAYFRNRAPLDDSGMPKDRFSAEMPDATLATLKIQPSEPRDSAVYFCASGLWGGGTDTQYFGPGTRLTVL.

V usage is TRBV5-4 and J usage is TRBJ2-1, with D tentatively TRBD1 (6 bases). The length of the CDR3 is 13 residues. V shed 4 bases and J shed 6 bases, with 11 bases lying between them. Germline CDR1 and CDR2: SGHNT and YYREEE (reference sequence). The CDR3 nucleotides are TGTGCCAGCAGCGGCTCAGGGGTCAATGAGCAGTTCTTC. It specifies CASSGSGVNEQFF.

This clone was recorded once. V and J are TRBV5-1 and TRBJ1-4, with 8 positions matching TRBD1. This CDR3 contains 18 residues. Germline V gives CDR1 SGHRS, CDR2 YFSETQ. The junction had 10 bases not matched to a gene; V was cut back by 3 bases and J by 0 bases. CDR3 loop: CASSCLGTGSTTNEKLFF. Written as DNA, the CDR3 is TGCGCCAGCAGCTGCCTCGGGACAGGTTCTACAACTAATGAAAAACTGTTTTTT.

The J gene is TRBJ1-5, the V gene TRBV19; possibly TRBD1 for D (6 bases). Germline lookup yields CDR1 LNHDA and CDR2 SQIVND (reference sequence). The length of the CDR3 is 12 residues. Deletions cut 6 bases from V and 6 bases from J, with 9 bases between. CDR3 sequence: CASRDRVQPQHF. CDR3 nucleotides: TGTGCCAGTAGGGACAGAGTTCAGCCCCAGCATTTT.

The rearrangement links TRBV7-2 to TRBJ2-7, with TRBD2 matching 8 bases. CDR3 length equals 15 residues. V lost 3 bases and J lost 0; bases outside the gene matches: 4. Per germline, CDR1 SGHTA and CDR2 FQGNSA. CDR3 in DNA: TGTGCCAGCAGCTTCTTTAGCGGGGCCTCCTACGAGCAGTACTTC. Amino acid sequence: CASSFFSGASYEQYF.

V and J are TRBV11-3 and TRBJ2-1; 7 bases fit TRBD2. In germline, CDR1 is SGHNT, CDR2 YENEEA. This CDR3 region has 15 residues. With V trimmed by 5 bases and J by 4 bases, 8 bases remained unmatched. CDR3 bases: TGTGCCAGCAGCCCCGAAGCGGGAATTTACAATGAGCAGTTCTTC. It codes for CASSPEAGIYNEQFF.

The chain joins TRBV6-1 to TRBJ2-7; D is perhaps TRBD2 (5 bases). V lost 6 bases, J lost 6 bases, and 15 bases lay in between. The CDR3 loop spans 13 amino acids. Per the germline V gene, CDR1 is MNHNS and CDR2 is SASEGT. CDR3 sequence reads: CASSPVRAGEQYF. Here the CDR3 DNA reads TGTGCCAGCAGCCCAGTTCGGGCGGGCGAGCAGTACTTC.

The gene calls are TRBV4-3 and TRBJ2-5, with TRBD2 matching over 7 bases. Germline CDR1 LGHNA, CDR2 YSLEER. The CDR3 runs 18 residues. The junction had 11 bases not matched to a gene; V was cut back by 1 base and J by 0 bases. The CDR3 DNA reads as TGCGCCAGCAGCCAAGGGGCCGCTAGCGGTCCTCACCAAGAGACCCAGTACTTC. Encoded protein: CASSQGAASGPHQETQYF.

The rearrangement links TRBV9 to TRBJ2-3; D ambiguous. Germline-derived CDR1 and CDR2 are SGDLS and YYNGEE. The CDR3 sequence is 16 residues long. V lost 0 bases and J lost 0, with 11 bases in between. The CDR3 nucleotides are TGTGCCAGCAGCGTAGAAATTCCGGGTAGCACAGATACGCAGTATTTT. As protein: CASSVEIPGSTDTQYF.

V is TRBV4-2 and J is TRBJ2-1, with 13 bases aligning to TRBD2. The germline V gene encodes CDR1 LGHNA and CDR2 YNFKEQ. The CDR3 totals 17 residues. V trimming: 0 bases; J trimming: 8 bases; junction bases outside the gene matches: 7. The CDR3 loop reads CASSQETSGRAGDEQFF. CDR3 coding DNA: TGTGCCAGCAGCCAAGAAACTAGCGGGAGGGCGGGGGATGAGCAGTTCTTC.